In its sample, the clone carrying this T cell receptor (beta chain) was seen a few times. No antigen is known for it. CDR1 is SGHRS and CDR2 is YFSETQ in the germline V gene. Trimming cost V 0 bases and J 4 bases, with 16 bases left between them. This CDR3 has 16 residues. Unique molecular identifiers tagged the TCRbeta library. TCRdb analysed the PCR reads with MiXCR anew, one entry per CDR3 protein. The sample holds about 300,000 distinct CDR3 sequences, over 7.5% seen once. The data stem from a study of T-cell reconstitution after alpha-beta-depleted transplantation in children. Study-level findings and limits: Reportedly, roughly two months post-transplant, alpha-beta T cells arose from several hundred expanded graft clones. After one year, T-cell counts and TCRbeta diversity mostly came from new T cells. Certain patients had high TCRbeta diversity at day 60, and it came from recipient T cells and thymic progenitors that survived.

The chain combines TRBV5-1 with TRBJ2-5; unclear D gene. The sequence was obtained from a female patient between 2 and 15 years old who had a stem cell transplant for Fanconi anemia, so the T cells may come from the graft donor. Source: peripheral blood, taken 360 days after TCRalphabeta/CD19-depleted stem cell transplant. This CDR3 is CASSLAFRSEPETQYF. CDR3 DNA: TGCGCCAGCAGCTTGGCCTTCAGATCTGAACCAGAGACCCAGTACTTC.